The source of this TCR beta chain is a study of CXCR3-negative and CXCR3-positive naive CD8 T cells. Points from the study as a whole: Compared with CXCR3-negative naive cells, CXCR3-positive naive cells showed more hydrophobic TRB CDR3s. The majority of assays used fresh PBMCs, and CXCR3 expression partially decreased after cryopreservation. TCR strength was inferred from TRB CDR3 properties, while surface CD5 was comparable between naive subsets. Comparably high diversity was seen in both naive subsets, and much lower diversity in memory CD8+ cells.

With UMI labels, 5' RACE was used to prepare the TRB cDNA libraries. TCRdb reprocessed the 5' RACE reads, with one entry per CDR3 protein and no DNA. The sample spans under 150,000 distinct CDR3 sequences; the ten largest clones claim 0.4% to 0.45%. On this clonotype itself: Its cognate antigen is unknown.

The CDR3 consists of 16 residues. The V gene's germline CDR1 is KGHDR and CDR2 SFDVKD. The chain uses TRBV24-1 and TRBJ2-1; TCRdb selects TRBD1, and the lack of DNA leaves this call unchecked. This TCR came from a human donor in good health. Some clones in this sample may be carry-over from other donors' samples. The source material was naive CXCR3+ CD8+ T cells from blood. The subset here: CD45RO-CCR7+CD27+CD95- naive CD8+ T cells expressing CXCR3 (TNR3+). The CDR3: CATSDWAGVSLNEQFF.